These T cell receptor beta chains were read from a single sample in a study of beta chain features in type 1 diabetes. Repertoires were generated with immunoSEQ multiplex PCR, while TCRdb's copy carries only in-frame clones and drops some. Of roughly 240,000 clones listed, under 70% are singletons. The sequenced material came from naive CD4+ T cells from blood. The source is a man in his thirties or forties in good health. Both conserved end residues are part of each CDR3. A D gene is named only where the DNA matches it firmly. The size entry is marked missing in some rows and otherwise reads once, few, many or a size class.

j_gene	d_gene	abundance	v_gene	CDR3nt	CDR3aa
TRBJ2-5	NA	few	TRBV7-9	TGTGCCACCCGCCCAGGGCTGCGGGAGACCCAGTACTTC	CATRPGLRETQYF
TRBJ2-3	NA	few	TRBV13	TGTGCCAGCAGAACGACAGCCCTAACAGATACGCAGTATTTT	CASRTTALTDTQYF
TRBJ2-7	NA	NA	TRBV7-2	TGTGCCAGCAGCCTACGGACCGATCCCTTTGGCGAGCAGTACTTC	CASSLRTDPFGEQYF
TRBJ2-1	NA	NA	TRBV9	TGTGCCAGCAGCCCGAGGTGGGATTGGTTCTTC	CASSPRWDWFF
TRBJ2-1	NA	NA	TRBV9	TGTGCCAGCAGCGTTTTCGGAAATGAGCAGTTCTTC	CASSVFGNEQFF
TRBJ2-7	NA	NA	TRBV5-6	TGTGCCAGCAGCTTGCCCAGACGGGAAACTACGAAGCAGTACTTC	CASSLPRRETTKQYF
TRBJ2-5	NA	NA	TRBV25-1	TGTGCCAGCAGTGAATACTTGACCCCCGAGACCCAGTACTTC	CASSEYLTPETQYF
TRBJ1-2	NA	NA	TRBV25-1	TGTGCCAGCAGTGAGTCCTATGGCTACACCTTC	CASSESYGYTF
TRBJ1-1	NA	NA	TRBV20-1	TGCAGTGCTAGGCTTAGCACTGAAGCTTTCTTT	CSARLSTEAFF
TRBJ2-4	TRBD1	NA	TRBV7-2	TGTGCCAGCAGCTTTGGGGACAGGAAAAACATTCAGTACTTC	CASSFGDRKNIQYF
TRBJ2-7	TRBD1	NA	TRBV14	TGTGCCAGCAGCCCAGCGTGGACAGGGAAAAGCTACGAGCAGTACTTC	CASSPAWTGKSYEQYF
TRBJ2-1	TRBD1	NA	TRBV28	TGTGCCAGCAGAGATCCCGGACAGGGAGCTCGGAATGAGCAGTTCTTC	CASRDPGQGARNEQFF
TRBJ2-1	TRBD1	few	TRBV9	TGTGCCAGCAGCGCGAGACAGGGCAATGAGCAGTTCTTC	CASSARQGNEQFF
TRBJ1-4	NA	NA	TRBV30	TGTGCCTCCGGACAGCCAAGGGAGAAACTGTTTTTT	CASGQPREKLFF
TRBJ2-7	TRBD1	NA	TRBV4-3	TGCGCCAGCAGCCAAGATCTATCGGACAGGAGCTCCTACGAGCAGTACTTC	CASSQDLSDRSSYEQYF
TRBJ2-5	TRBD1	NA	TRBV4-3	TGCGCCAGCAGCCCGACAGGGGAAATTGAGGAGACCCAGTACTTC	CASSPTGEIEETQYF
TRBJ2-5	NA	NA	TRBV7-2	TGTGCCAGCAGCACGGACAGAAAAGGGCAAGAGACCCAGTACTTC	CASSTDRKGQETQYF
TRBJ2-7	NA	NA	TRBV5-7	TGTGCCAGCAGCCTGTCGGGGGATGCCTACGAGCAGTACTTC	CASSLSGDAYEQYF
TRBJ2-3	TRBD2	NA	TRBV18	TGTGCCAGCTCAGGACTAGCGGGAGGAGATACGCAGTATTTT	CASSGLAGGDTQYF
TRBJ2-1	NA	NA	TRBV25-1	TGTGCCAGCACCCGACCAGGGATCCATGAGCAGTTCTTC	CASTRPGIHEQFF
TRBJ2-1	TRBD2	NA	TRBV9	TGTGCCAGCAGCGTAAGCGGGACGGACTCCTACAATGAGCAGTTCTTC	CASSVSGTDSYNEQFF
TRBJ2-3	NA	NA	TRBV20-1	TGCAGTGCCCGACTAGGGGTAGCGCAGTATTTT	CSARLGVAQYF
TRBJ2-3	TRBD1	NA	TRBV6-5	TGTGCCAGCTACGGTGGGACAGCTACGCAGTATTTT	CASYGGTATQYF
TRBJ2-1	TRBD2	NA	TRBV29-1	TGCAGCGTAGCGGGACGATCCTACAATGAGCAGTTCTTC	CSVAGRSYNEQFF
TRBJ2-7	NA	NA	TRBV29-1	TGCAGCGTTGAAGAATCGTGGGAGAGCTCCTACGAGCAGTACTTC	CSVEESWESSYEQYF
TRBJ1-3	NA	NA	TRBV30	TGTGCCTGGAGTGTCGAAGCGTCAGGAAACACCATATATTTT	CAWSVEASGNTIYF
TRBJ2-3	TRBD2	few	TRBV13	TGTGCCAGCAGCTTAGTTGGGACTAGCGGGAGGGCCACAGATACGCAGTATTTT	CASSLVGTSGRATDTQYF
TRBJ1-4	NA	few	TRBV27	TGTGCCAGCAGTTTCGCCAGCAAAAATGAAAAACTGTTTTTT	CASSFASKNEKLFF
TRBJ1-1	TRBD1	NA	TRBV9	TGTGCCAGCGGGACAGGGGAAACTGAAGCTTTCTTT	CASGTGETEAFF
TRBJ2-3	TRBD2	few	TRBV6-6	TGTGCCAGCAACTACGTATCGGGCGGGAGGGCAGATACGCAGTATTTT	CASNYVSGGRADTQYF
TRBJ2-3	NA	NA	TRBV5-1	TGCGCCAGCAGCTTGGACAGGTTCACAGATACGCAGTATTTT	CASSLDRFTDTQYF
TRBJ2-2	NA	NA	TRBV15	TGTGCCACCAGCAGAGATCCAGGACAGCTCACCGGGGAGCTGTTTTTT	CATSRDPGQLTGELFF
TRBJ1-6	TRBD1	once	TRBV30	TGTGCCGTGTTGGGACAGCTGTATTCACCCCTCCACTTT	CAVLGQLYSPLHF
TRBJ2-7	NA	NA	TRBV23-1	TGCGCCAGCAGTCAACCAGGAACCTACGAGCAGTACTTC	CASSQPGTYEQYF
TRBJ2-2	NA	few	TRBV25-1	TGTGCCACCAGCCTATTCGGGGAGCTGTTTTTT	CATSLFGELFF
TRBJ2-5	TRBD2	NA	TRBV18	TGTGCCAGCTCACCCGTGGCTTCCCTAGCGGGCGCGGAGACCCAGTACTTC	CASSPVASLAGAETQYF
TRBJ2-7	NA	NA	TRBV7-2	TGTGCCAGCAGCCCGAGTGGATTGTCGTCCTACGAGCAGTACTTC	CASSPSGLSSYEQYF
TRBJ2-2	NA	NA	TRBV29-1	TGCAGCGTTGGCGGATTGTACACCGGGGAGCTGTTTTTT	CSVGGLYTGELFF
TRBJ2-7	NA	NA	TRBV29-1	TGCAGCGTTAAGGGTTCTCCTTTATACGAGCAGTACTTC	CSVKGSPLYEQYF
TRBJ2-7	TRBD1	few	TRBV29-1	TGCAGCGTAGGACAGGGCGGCTACGAGCAGTACTTC	CSVGQGGYEQYF
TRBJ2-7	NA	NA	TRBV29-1	TGCAGCGTTGGAGGGTTGGGCTACGAGCAGTACTTC	CSVGGLGYEQYF